The source of this TCR beta chain is a study of PD-1 blockade in classical Hodgkin lymphoma. Whole-study context: Patients were given intravenous nivolumab, 3 mg/kg, every 2 weeks.

Every patient had relapsed following autologous stem cell transplantation, and cohorts differed in brentuximab vedotin exposure. Best overall response was complete response, partial response or progressive disease in these relapsed/refractory classical Hodgkin lymphoma patients. The germline V gene encodes CDR1 MNHNS and CDR2 SASEGT. V gave up 1 base and J gave up 4 bases, with 13 bases separating them. This CDR3 spans 15 amino acids. Clones were read by immunoSEQ multiplex PCR, and TCRdb kept only the in-frame ones, dropping some. The sample carries 95,000 to 100,000 clones, approximately 90% recorded once.

The chain couples TRBV6-1 to TRBJ2-5; D is possibly TRBD1 (5 bases). This sequence was found in a human donor with classical Hodgkin lymphoma. The sample here was peripheral blood mononuclear cells (PBMCs), taken before the second cycle of nivolumab. Written as DNA, the CDR3 is TGTGCCAGCAGTGAAGTTGTGCGCCAGGGAGAGACCCAGTACTTC. Its protein is CASSEVVRQGETQYF.